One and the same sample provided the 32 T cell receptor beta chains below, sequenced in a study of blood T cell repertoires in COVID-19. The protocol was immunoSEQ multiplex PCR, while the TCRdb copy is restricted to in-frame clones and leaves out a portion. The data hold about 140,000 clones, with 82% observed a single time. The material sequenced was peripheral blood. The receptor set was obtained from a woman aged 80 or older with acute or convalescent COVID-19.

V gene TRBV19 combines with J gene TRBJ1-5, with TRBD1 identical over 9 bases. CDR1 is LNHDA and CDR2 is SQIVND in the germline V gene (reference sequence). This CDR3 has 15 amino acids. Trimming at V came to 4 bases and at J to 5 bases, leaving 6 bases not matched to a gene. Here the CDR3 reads CASSSGQGFYQPQHF. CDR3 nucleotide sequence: TGTGCCAGTAGTAGTGGACAGGGGTTTTATCAGCCCCAGCATTTT.

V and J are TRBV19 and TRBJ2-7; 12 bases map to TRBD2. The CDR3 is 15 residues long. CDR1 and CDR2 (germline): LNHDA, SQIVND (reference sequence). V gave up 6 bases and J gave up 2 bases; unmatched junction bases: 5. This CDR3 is CASSETSGGPYEQYF. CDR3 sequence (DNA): TGTGCCAGTAGCGAGACTAGCGGGGGACCCTACGAGCAGTACTTC. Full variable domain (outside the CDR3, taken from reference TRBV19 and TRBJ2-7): DGGITQSPKYLFRKEGQNVTLSCEQNLNHDAMYWYRQDPGQGLRLIYYSQIVNDFQKGDIAEGYSVSREKKESFPLTVTSAQKNPTAFYLCASSETSGGPYEQYFGPGTRLTVT.

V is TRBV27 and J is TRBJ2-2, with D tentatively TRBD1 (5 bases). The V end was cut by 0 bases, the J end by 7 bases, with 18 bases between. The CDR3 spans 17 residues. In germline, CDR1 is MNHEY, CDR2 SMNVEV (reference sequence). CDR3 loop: CASSLSLGPLRIGELFF. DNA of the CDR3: TGTGCCAGCAGTTTATCGTTGGGGCCTCTAAGGATCGGGGAGCTGTTTTTT.

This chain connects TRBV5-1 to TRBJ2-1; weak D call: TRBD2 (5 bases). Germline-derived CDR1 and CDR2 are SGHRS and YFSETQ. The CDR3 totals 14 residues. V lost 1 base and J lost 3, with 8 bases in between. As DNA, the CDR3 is TGCGCCAGCAGCTTGCGGGGAAACTACAATGAGCAGTTCTTC. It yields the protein CASSLRGNYNEQFF. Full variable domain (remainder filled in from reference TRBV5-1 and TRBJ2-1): KAGVTQTPRYLIKTRGQQVTLSCSPISGHRSVSWYQQTPGQGLQFLFEYFSETQRNKGNFPGRFSGRQFSNSRSEMNVSTLELGDSALYLCASSLRGNYNEQFFGPGTRLTVL.

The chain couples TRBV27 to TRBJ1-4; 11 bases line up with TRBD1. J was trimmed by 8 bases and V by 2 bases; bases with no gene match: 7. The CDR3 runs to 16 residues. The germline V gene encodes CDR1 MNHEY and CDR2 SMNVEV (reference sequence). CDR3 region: CASSLRWGQGEEKLFF. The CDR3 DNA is TGTGCCAGCAGTTTACGTTGGGGACAGGGGGAGGAAAAACTGTTTTTT.

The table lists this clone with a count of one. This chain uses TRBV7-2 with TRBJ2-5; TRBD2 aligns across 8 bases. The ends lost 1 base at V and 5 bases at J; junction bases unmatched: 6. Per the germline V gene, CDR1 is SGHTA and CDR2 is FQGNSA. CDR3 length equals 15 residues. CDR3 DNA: TGTGCCAGCAGCTTAGACGGGAGGGCCAGGGAGACCCAGTACTTC. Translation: CASSLDGRARETQYF.

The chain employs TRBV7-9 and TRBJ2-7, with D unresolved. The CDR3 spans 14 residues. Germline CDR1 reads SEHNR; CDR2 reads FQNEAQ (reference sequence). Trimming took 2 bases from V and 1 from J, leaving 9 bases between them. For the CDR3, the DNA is TGTGCCAGCAGCTTACTCGAGAAATCCTACGAGCAGTACTTC. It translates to CASSLLEKSYEQYF. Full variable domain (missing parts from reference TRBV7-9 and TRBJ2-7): DTGVSQNPRHKITKRGQNVTFRCDPISEHNRLYWYRQTLGQGPEFLTYFQNEAQLEKSRLLSDRFSAERPKGSFSTLEIQRTEQGDSAMYLCASSLLEKSYEQYFGPGTRLTVT.

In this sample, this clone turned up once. The CDR3 reads CASSLGGGSKNIQYF. DNA of the CDR3: TGTGCCAGCAGCTTAGGGGGAGGATCAAAAAACATTCAGTACTTC. This chain connects TRBV7-3 to TRBJ2-4, with D possibly TRBD2 on 6 matching bases. Germline assignment: CDR1 SGHTA and CDR2 FQGTGA. Trimming took off 2 bases at V and 4 bases at J, with 12 bases between the two ends. This CDR3 region has 15 residues. The full variable domain, in which reference TRBV7-3 and TRBJ2-4 provide the parts outside the CDR3, is GAGVSQTPSNKVTEKGKYVELRCDPISGHTALYWYRQSLGQGPEFLIYFQGTGAADDSGLPNDRFFAVRPEGSVSTLKIQRTERGDSAVYLCASSLGGGSKNIQYFGAGTRLSVL.

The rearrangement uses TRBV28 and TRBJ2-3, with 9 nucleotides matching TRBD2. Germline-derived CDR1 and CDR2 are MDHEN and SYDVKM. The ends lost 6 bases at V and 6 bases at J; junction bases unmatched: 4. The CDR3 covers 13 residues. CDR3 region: CASSTSGRDTQYF. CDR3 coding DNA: TGTGCCAGCAGCACTAGCGGGCGGGATACGCAGTATTTT.

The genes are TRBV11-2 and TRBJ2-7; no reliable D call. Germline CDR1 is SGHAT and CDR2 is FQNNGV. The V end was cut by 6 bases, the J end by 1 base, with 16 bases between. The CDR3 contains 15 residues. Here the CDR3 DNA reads TGTGCCAGCAGACTTTTTCCTTACCTTTCCTACGAGCAGTACTTC. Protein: CASRLFPYLSYEQYF.

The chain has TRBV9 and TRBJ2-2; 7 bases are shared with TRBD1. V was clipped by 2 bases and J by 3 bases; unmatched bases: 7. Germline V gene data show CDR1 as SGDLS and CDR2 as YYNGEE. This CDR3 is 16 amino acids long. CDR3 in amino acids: CASSVNQGVDTGELFF. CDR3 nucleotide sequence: TGTGCCAGCAGCGTTAACCAGGGGGTTGACACCGGGGAGCTGTTTTTT.

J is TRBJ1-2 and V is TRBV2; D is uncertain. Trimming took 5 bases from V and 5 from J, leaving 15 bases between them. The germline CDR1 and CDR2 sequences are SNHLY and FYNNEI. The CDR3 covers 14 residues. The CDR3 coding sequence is TGTGCCAGCAGTCCGGTAGAGGAGGCTTATGGCTACACCTTC. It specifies CASSPVEEAYGYTF.

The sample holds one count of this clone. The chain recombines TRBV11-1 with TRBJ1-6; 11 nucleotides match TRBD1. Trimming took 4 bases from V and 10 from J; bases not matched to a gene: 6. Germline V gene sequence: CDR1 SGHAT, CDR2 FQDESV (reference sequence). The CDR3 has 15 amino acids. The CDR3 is CASSWGQGGRSPLHF. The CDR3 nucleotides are TGTGCCAGCAGCTGGGGACAGGGGGGACGATCACCCCTCCACTTT.

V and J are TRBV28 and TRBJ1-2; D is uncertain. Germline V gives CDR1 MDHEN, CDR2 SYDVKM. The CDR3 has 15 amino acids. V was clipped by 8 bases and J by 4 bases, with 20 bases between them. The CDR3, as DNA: TGTGCCAGCCTCCCTCCGGCGGGAATAGGCTATGGCTACACCTTC. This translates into CASLPPAGIGYGYTF.

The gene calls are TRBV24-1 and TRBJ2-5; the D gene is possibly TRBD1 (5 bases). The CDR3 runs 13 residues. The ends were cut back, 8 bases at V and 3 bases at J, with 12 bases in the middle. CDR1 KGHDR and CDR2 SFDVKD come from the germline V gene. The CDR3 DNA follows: TGTGCCACCATACAGGACCCTGAAGAGACCCAGTACTTC. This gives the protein CATIQDPEETQYF.

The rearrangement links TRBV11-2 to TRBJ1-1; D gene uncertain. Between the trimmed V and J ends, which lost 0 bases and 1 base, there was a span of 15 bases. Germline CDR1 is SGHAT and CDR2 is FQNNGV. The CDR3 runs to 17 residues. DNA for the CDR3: TGTGCCAGCAGCTTAGATTCGGGGTTCCGTAGGAACACTGAAGCTTTCTTT. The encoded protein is CASSLDSGFRRNTEAFF.

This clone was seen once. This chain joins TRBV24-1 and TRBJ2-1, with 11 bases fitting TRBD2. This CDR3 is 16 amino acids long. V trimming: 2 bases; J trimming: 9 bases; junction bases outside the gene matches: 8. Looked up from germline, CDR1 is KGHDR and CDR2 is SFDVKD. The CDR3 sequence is CATSDSSLAGALEQFF. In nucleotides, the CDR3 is TGTGCCACCAGTGATTCCTCACTAGCGGGAGCTCTTGAGCAGTTCTTC.

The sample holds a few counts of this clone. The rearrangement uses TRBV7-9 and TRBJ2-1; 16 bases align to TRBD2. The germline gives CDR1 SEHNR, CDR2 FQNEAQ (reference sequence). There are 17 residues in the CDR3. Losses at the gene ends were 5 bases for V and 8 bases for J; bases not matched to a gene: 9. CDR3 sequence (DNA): TGTGCCAGCAGCCGATACGGGACTAGCGGGGGGGCCTATGAGCAGTTCTTC. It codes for CASSRYGTSGGAYEQFF.

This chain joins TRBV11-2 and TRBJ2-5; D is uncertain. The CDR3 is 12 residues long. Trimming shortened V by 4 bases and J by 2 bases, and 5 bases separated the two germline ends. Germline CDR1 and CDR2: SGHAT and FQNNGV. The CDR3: CASSSQQETQYF. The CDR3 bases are TGTGCCAGCAGCTCCCAGCAAGAGACCCAGTACTTC.

This chain's CDR3 is CASSNILGQRLSPSNQPQHF. CDR3 bases: TGTGCCAGCAGCAATATCCTGGGACAGCGACTTTCCCCCTCGAATCAGCCCCAGCATTTT. This sequence joins TRBV6-6 and TRBJ1-5; 7 bases line up with TRBD1. The CDR3 extends over 20 amino acids. Germline lookup yields CDR1 MNHNY and CDR2 SVGAGI (reference sequence). V lost 6 bases and J lost 4; bases outside the gene matches: 24.

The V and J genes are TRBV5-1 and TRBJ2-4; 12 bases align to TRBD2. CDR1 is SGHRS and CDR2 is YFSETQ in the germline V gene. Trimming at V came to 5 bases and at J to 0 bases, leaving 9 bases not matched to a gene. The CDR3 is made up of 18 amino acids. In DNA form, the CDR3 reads TGCGCCAGCAGTCGACTAGCGGGGGACTATCTAGCCAAAAACATTCAGTACTTC. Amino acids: CASSRLAGDYLAKNIQYF. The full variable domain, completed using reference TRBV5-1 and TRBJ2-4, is KAGVTQTPRYLIKTRGQQVTLSCSPISGHRSVSWYQQTPGQGLQFLFEYFSETQRNKGNFPGRFSGRQFSNSRSEMNVSTLELGDSALYLCASSRLAGDYLAKNIQYFGAGTRLSVL.

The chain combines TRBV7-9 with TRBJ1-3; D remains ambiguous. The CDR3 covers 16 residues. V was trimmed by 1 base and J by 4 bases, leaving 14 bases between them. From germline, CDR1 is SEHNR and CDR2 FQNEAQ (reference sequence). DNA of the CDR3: TGTGCCAGCAGCTTAGTGGGAGAGGAATCCGGAAACACCATATATTTT. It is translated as CASSLVGEESGNTIYF.

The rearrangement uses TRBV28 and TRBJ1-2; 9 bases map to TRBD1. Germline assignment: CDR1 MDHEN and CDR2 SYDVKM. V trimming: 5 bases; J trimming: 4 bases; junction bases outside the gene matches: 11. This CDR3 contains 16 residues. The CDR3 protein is CASSPPGQGVGYGYTF. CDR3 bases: TGTGCCAGCAGTCCCCCGGGACAGGGTGTGGGCTATGGCTACACCTTC.

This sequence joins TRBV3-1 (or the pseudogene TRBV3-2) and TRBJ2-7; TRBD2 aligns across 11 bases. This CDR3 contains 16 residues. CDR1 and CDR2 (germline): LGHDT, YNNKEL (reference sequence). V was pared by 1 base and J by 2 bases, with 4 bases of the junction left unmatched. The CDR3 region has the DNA TGTGCCAGCAGCCAAGGGACTAGCGGGCCCCCCTACGAGCAGTACTTC. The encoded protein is CASSQGTSGPPYEQYF.

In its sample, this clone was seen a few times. The CDR3 DNA follows: TGCGCCAGCAGCTTGCCCGGGGTCGCTGAAGCTTTCTTT. This gives the protein CASSLPGVAEAFF. This chain connects TRBV5-1 to TRBJ1-1; D remains ambiguous. The CDR3 totals 13 residues. Germline V gene data show CDR1 as SGHRS and CDR2 as YFSETQ. The V end lost 1 base, the J end lost 6 bases, and 10 bases lay between the germline ends.

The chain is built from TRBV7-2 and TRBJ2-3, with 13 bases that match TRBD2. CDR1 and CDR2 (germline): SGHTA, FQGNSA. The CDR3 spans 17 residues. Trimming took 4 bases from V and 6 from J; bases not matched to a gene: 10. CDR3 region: CASSSHRLAGGTDTQYF. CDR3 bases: TGTGCCAGCAGCTCACACCGACTAGCGGGGGGTACGGATACGCAGTATTTT.

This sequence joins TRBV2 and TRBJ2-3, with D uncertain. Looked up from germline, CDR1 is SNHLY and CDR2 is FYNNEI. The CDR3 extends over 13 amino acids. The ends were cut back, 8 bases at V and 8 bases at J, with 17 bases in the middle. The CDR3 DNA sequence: TGTGCCAGCGTATATTCCTTCCTAGGTACGCAGTATTTT. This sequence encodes CASVYSFLGTQYF.

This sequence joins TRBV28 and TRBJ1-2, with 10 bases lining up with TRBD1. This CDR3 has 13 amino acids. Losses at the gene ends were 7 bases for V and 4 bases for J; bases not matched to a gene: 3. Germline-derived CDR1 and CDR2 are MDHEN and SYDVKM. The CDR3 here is CASTTGGRYGYTF. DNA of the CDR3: TGTGCCAGCACGACAGGGGGCCGCTATGGCTACACCTTC.

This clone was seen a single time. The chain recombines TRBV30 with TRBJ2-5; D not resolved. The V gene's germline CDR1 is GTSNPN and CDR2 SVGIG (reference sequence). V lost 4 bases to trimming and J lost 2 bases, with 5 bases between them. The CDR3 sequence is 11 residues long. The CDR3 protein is CAWNIQETQYF. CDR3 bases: TGTGCCTGGAATATTCAAGAGACCCAGTACTTC.

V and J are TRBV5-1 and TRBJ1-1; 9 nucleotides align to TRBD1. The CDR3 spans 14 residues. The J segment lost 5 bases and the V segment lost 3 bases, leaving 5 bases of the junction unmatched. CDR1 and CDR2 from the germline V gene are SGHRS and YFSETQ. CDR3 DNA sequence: TGCGCCAGCAGCTCACAGGGGGCGCAGACTGAAGCTTTCTTT. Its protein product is CASSSQGAQTEAFF.

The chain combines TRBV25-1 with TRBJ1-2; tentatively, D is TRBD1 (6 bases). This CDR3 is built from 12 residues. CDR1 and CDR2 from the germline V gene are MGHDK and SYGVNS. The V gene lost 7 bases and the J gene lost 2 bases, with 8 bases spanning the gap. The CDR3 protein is CASTQGNYGYTF. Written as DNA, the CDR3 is TGTGCCAGCACACAGGGAAACTATGGCTACACCTTC.

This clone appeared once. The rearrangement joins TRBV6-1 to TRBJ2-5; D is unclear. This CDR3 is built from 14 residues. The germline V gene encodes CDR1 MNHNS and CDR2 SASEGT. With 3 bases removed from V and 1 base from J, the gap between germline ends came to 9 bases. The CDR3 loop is CASSDVGPQETQYF. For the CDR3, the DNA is TGTGCCAGCAGTGATGTGGGCCCCCAAGAGACCCAGTACTTC.